Listed below are T cell receptor beta chains from one sample, sequenced in a study of T cell responses to AZD1222 COVID-19 vaccine. The assay was immunoSEQ multiplex PCR, and TCRdb's table has in-frame clones only and misses some. The sample includes approximately 140,000 clones, more than 85% seen only once; the top ten take about 3.6%. The sample here was peripheral blood, taken 28 days after the second AZD1222 dose. These receptors were taken from an adult who received the AZD1222 COVID-19 vaccine. Each CDR3 is given with its conserved first and last residue. The D gene is left open where the match is weak. Only some rows state a clone size, as once, few, many or a class for expanded clones.

TRBJ2-1	TRBD2	17	TRBV24-1	.	CATSDFYTSGSTNEQFF	TGTGCCACCAGTGATTTCTATACTAGCGGGAGTACCAATGAGCAGTTCTTC
TRBJ2-7	.	11	TRBV19	.	CASSTDYEQYF	TGTGCCAGTAGTACCGACTACGAGCAGTACTTC
TRBJ2-1	TRBD2	16	TRBV4-3	.	CASSQARLAPYNEQFF	TGCGCCAGCAGCCAAGCACGACTAGCGCCTTACAATGAGCAGTTCTTC
TRBJ1-6	.	14	TRBV10-2	.	CASSETSGRSPLHF	TGCGCCAGCAGTGAGACGTCGGGCCGATCACCCCTCCACTTT
TRBJ1-4	.	13	TRBV2	.	CASSDRRNEKLFF	TGTGCCAGCAGTGACCGACGGAATGAAAAACTGTTTTTT
TRBJ2-5	.	12	TRBV5-1	.	CASSLGRETQYF	TGCGCCAGCAGCTTGGGGCGAGAGACCCAGTACTTC
TRBJ1-3	.	15	TRBV18	.	CASSPQTLSGNTIYF	TGTGCCAGCTCACCACAGACCCTCTCTGGAAACACCATATATTTT
TRBJ1-4	.	17	TRBV15	.	CATSSHPNRAPNEKLFF	TGTGCCACCAGCAGTCACCCCAACAGGGCACCTAATGAAAAACTGTTTTTT
TRBJ2-7	TRBD1	13	TRBV2	.	CASSGTGKHEQYF	TGTGCCAGCAGCGGGACAGGGAAACACGAGCAGTACTTC
TRBJ1-5	.	20	TRBV21-1	.	CASSKATHLFNGHSNQPQHF	TGTGCCAGCAGCAAAGCGACGCATCTCTTTAATGGTCATAGCAATCAGCCCCAGCATTTT
TRBJ2-1	TRBD2	14	TRBV18	.	CASSPGLAGVEQFF	TGTGCCAGCTCACCCGGACTAGCGGGAGTTGAGCAGTTCTTC
TRBJ1-5	.	13	TRBV27	.	CASSLGYNQPQHF	TGTGCCAGCAGTTTGGGTTACAATCAGCCCCAGCATTTT
TRBJ2-7	.	14	TRBV5-1	.	CASSLDGLVYEQYF	TGCGCCAGCAGCTTGGATGGCCTGGTCTACGAGCAGTACTTC
TRBJ2-1	TRBD2	15	TRBV7-8	few	CASSTSGSLYNEQFF	TGTGCCAGCAGCACTAGCGGGAGTCTCTACAATGAGCAGTTCTTC
TRBJ1-1	.	13	TRBV12-3/TRBV12-4	.	CASSEQGTTEAFF	TGTGCCAGCAGTGAACAGGGCACCACTGAAGCTTTCTTT
TRBJ2-5	.	14	TRBV14	.	CASSQDLGAKTQYF	TGTGCCAGCAGCCAAGATCTCGGGGCAAAGACCCAGTACTTC
TRBJ1-2	.	13	TRBV30	.	CAWTYRESRGYTF	TGTGCCTGGACCTACAGGGAAAGTAGAGGCTACACCTTC
TRBJ2-7	TRBD2	15	TRBV3-1/TRBV3-2	.	CASSLTSGIAYEQYF	TGTGCCAGCAGCCTGACTAGCGGGATTGCCTACGAGCAGTACTTC
TRBJ1-3	.	15	TRBV27	.	CASSSAPLSGNTIYF	TGTGCCAGCAGCTCAGCCCCGCTCTCTGGAAACACCATATATTTT
TRBJ1-3	.	16	TRBV7-9	.	CASSLDRGLALNTIYF	TGTGCCAGCAGCTTAGACCGGGGACTAGCCTTGAACACCATATATTTT
TRBJ1-2	.	16	TRBV7-9	.	CASSLGGPPIRGGYTF	TGTGCCAGCAGCTTAGGGGGCCCCCCGATAAGGGGAGGCTACACCTTC
TRBJ2-6	.	14	TRBV19	.	CASHDKGGANVLTF	TGTGCCAGCCACGATAAGGGGGGGGCCAACGTCCTGACTTTC
TRBJ2-7	.	13	TRBV10-3	.	CAIKELPGTEQYF	TGTGCCATCAAAGAGCTTCCAGGCACCGAGCAGTACTTC
TRBJ2-3	.	16	TRBV2	.	CASPPVGRELGDTQYF	TGTGCCAGCCCCCCCGTAGGGCGGGAATTAGGAGATACGCAGTATTTT
TRBJ2-2	.	19	TRBV28	.	CASSLGKGRGGALLRELFF	TGTGCCAGCAGTTTAGGGAAAGGACGAGGGGGGGCCCTTCTCAGGGAGCTGTTTTTT
TRBJ1-2	.	15	TRBV21-1	.	CASSKETEANYGYTF	TGTGCCAGCAGCAAAGAGACAGAAGCTAACTATGGCTACACCTTC
TRBJ1-6	TRBD1	15	TRBV5-4	.	CASSSRTGTNSPLHF	TGTGCCAGCAGCTCCAGGACAGGAACCAATTCACCCCTCCACTTT
TRBJ2-1	TRBD2	14	TRBV29-1	.	CSVEIGLETNEQFF	TGCAGCGTTGAAATTGGACTAGAAACCAATGAGCAGTTCTTC
TRBJ1-1	.	15	TRBV6-5	.	CASSYSNSGNTEAFF	TGTGCCAGCAGTTACTCGAACAGCGGGAACACTGAAGCTTTCTTT
TRBJ2-1	TRBD2	15	TRBV9	.	CASSVTSGEDNEQFF	TGTGCCAGCAGCGTAACTAGCGGGGAGGACAATGAGCAGTTCTTC
TRBJ1-6	TRBD1	14	TRBV29-1	.	CSVSEGQGGSPLHF	TGCAGCGTCTCCGAGGGACAGGGTGGGTCACCCCTCCACTTT
TRBJ1-2	.	15	TRBV27	.	CASSLGPSWDYGYTF	TGTGCCAGCAGTTTGGGACCCTCCTGGGACTATGGCTACACCTTC
TRBJ1-2	.	17	TRBV6-7	once	CASSVPGTLETNYGYTF	TGTGCCAGCAGTGTGCCCGGGACACTAGAAACTAACTATGGCTACACCTTC
TRBJ2-7	.	11	TRBV7-9	.	CASSPGGEQYF	TGTGCCAGCAGCCCCGGGGGAGAGCAGTACTTC
TRBJ2-3	TRBD2	16	TRBV11-1	.	CASKPGAGEGPDTQYF	TGTGCCAGTAAACCGGGAGCGGGAGAGGGCCCAGATACGCAGTATTTT
TRBJ1-4	.	15	TRBV7-9	.	CASSSGGGIQKKLFF	TGTGCCAGCAGCTCCGGGGGCGGGATCCAGAAAAAACTGTTTTTT
TRBJ1-5	.	13	TRBV27	.	CASSLQVNQPQHF	TGTGCCAGCAGTTTGCAGGTCAATCAGCCCCAGCATTTT
TRBJ2-3	TRBD1	16	TRBV10-2	.	CASGTPKGQVTDTQYF	TGCGCCAGCGGGACACCTAAGGGACAGGTGACAGATACGCAGTATTTT
TRBJ1-5	TRBD1	15	TRBV2	.	CASSQGQGVFQPQHF	TGTGCCAGCAGCCAAGGACAGGGGGTGTTTCAGCCCCAGCATTTT
TRBJ1-2	TRBD1	14	TRBV29-1	.	CSVDPGQGDYGYTF	TGCAGCGTTGACCCGGGACAGGGGGACTATGGCTACACCTTC
TRBJ2-1	TRBD2	15	TRBV2	.	CASSLGLAGVREQFF	TGTGCCAGCAGTTTAGGACTAGCGGGAGTTCGTGAGCAGTTCTTC
TRBJ1-4	.	15	TRBV5-1	once	CASSPDGATNEKLFF	TGCGCCAGCAGCCCGGACGGGGCAACTAATGAAAAACTGTTTTTT
TRBJ2-1	.	15	TRBV6-5	.	CASKYSPTDYNEQFF	TGTGCCAGCAAGTACAGTCCCACGGATTACAATGAGCAGTTCTTC
TRBJ1-1	TRBD1	17	TRBV3-1/TRBV3-2	.	CASSRDSRYSGNTEAFF	TGTGCCAGCAGTAGGGACAGCCGCTATTCAGGGAACACTGAAGCTTTCTTT
TRBJ1-5	.	14	TRBV5-1	.	CASSLGSSNQPQHF	TGCGCCAGCAGCTTGGGCAGTAGCAATCAGCCCCAGCATTTT
TRBJ2-3	.	12	TRBV3-1/TRBV3-2	.	CASSQDSYTQYF	TGTGCCAGCAGCCAAGATTCTTATACGCAGTATTTT
TRBJ2-7	TRBD1	16	TRBV19	.	CASTRTRTGLFYEQYF	TGTGCCAGTACAAGGACCCGGACAGGGTTATTTTACGAGCAGTACTTC